This T cell receptor beta chain was sequenced during a study of blood T cell repertoires in COVID-19. V was trimmed by 5 bases and J by 7 bases, leaving 6 bases between them. Germline V gene lookup returns CDR1 MDHEN and CDR2 SYDVKM. The CDR3 has 11 amino acids. Profiled with immunoSEQ multiplex PCR; TCRdb holds only in-frame clones, not every one. This repertoire shows approximately 290,000 clones, under 85% found once; its top ten account for 0.7% to 1%. This receptor was taken from a human donor with COVID-19, enrolled during active disease. The donor label of this sample is uncertain. The chain joins TRBV28 to TRBJ1-5; D unclear. Sequenced material: peripheral blood. The CDR3 sequence is CASSQRQPQHF. DNA of the CDR3: TGTGCCAGCAGTCAGAGGCAGCCCCAGCATTTT.